This T cell receptor (beta chain) appears in the sequencing data of a study of Ad26.COV2.S vaccination and SARS-CoV-2 variants. Findings and caveats of the study: Overall T cell responses may have been underestimated by the analyses of TCR breadth and depth.

Method: immunoSEQ multiplex PCR; TCRdb's copy keeps in-frame clones and lacks some. Found here are about 430,000 clones, around nine tenths of them singletons; the top ten hold more than 9%. The treatment: about 20 received Ad26.COV2.S at low or high dose, single or two shots; a few received placebo; per-sample allocation not given. Sampling happened 63 days after the first vaccine or placebo injection. With regard to this clone: Its antigen remains unidentified. This specimen includes other DNA sequences encoding the same CDR3.

The receptor's source is a person between 18 and 65 years old who received the Ad26.COV2.S COVID-19 vaccine or a placebo. The sequencing here drew on peripheral blood, taken in a trial of Ad26.COV2.S vaccine versus placebo.

CDR3 DNA sequence: TGTGCCAGCAGCCGCTACAATGAGCAGTTCTTC. Amino acid sequence: CASSRYNEQFF. The chain has TRBV6-5 and TRBJ2-1; D remains unclear. Trimming pared 6 bases from V and 3 bases from J, leaving 3 bases between. The germline CDR1 and CDR2 sequences are MNHEY and SVGAGI. CDR3 length equals 11 residues.